This T cell receptor (beta chain) came from a study of PD-1 blockade in classical Hodgkin lymphoma. Sequencing was performed with immunoSEQ multiplex PCR; in TCRdb, only in-frame clones are kept and a portion is missing. Of roughly 18,000 clones in the sample, 65% were seen once. Of note for this clone: Its antigen is not identified.

Overall study findings and caveats: What drove the repertoire differences, possibly disease activity or prior therapy, has not been defined. Newly diagnosed patients were reported to start with lower TCR diversity than healthy donors. Individuals who commenced nivolumab within less than 1 year of ASCT were excluded.

The CDR3 consists of 16 residues. The germline V and J ends were trimmed by 1 base and 3 bases, with 13 bases remaining between them. Each and every patient relapsed after autologous stem cell transplantation, and patients got differing brentuximab vedotin exposure. Classifying best responses yielded complete response, partial response or progressive disease. This receptor was obtained from a human donor with classical Hodgkin lymphoma. Here the sequenced sample was peripheral blood mononuclear cells (PBMCs), taken before the second cycle of nivolumab. This chain links TRBV23-1 with TRBJ1-5; TRBD1 is a possible D gene (6 bases). TRBV23-1 falls under the ORF class, with uncertain function. CDR3 protein: CASSQWRTVLNQPQHF. CDR3 bases: TGCGCCAGCAGTCAATGGCGGACAGTACTCAATCAGCCCCAGCATTTT.